This T cell receptor beta chain was observed in a study of blood T cell repertoires in COVID-19. Study as a whole: Collection of acute and convalescent COVID-19 samples took place in the United States, Italy and Spain. PBMCs, B-cell-depleted T cells, or T cells provided the cDNA or gDNA that made up the material.

This clone has only a few counts. Generated by immunoSEQ multiplex PCR, the TCRdb table keeps only in-frame clones and is missing some. This sample has 23,000 or so clones, with approximately 83% found just once. The clonotype comes from a human donor in a cohort sampled during active COVID-19. Material: peripheral blood.

The CDR3 here is CASSFRGNEQFF. The CDR3 coding sequence is TGTGCCAGCAGCTTCAGAGGGAATGAGCAGTTCTTC. The V call is TRBV5-6, the J call TRBJ2-1; D is possibly TRBD2 (5 bases). CDR1 and CDR2 (germline): SGHDT, YYEEEE. The CDR3 extends over 12 amino acids. V lost 2 bases to trimming and J lost 7 bases, with 7 bases between them.